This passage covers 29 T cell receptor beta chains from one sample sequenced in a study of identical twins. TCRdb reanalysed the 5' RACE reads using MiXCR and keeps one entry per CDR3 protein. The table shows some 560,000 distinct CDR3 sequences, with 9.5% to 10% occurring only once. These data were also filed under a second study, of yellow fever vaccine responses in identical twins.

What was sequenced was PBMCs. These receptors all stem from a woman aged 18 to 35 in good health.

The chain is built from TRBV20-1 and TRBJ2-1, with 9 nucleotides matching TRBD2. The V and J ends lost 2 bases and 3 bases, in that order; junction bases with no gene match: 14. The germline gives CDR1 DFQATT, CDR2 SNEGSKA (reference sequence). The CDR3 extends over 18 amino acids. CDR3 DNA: TGCAGTGCTAGAACCTCCTGGGGCGGGGGGGCTTACTACAATGAGCAGTTCTTC. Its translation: CSARTSWGGGAYYNEQFF.

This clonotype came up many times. In nucleotides, the CDR3 is TGCGCCAGCAGCCCCCTCAGGGTAGACACAGATACGCAGTATTTT. This sequence encodes CASSPLRVDTDTQYF. The rearrangement links TRBV4-1 to TRBJ2-3, with D possibly TRBD1 on 5 matching bases. The CDR3 contains 15 residues. Trimming pared 4 bases from V and 2 bases from J, leaving 13 bases between. CDR1 is MGHRA, CDR2 YSYEKL, per germline.

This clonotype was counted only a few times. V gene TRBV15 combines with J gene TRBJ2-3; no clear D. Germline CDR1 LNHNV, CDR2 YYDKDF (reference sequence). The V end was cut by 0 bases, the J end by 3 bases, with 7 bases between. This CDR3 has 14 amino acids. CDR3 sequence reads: CATSRETVTDTQYF. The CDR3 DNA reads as TGTGCCACCAGCAGAGAGACTGTTACAGATACGCAGTATTTT.

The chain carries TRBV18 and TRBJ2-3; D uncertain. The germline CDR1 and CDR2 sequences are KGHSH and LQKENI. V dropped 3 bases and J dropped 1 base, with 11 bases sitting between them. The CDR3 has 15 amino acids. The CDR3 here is CASSPPSARTDTQYF. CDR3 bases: TGTGCCAGCTCACCTCCAAGCGCTCGCACAGATACGCAGTATTTT.

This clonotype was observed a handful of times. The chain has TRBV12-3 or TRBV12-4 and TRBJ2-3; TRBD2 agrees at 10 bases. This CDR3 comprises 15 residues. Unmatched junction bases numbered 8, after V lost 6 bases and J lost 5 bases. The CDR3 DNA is TGTGCCAGCAGAAAGAGCGGGGGGGCTAGAGATACGCAGTATTTT. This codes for CASRKSGGARDTQYF.

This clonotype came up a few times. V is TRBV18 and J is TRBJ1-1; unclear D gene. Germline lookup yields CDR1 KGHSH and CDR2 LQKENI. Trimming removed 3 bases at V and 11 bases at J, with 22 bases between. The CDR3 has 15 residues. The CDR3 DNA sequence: TGTGCCAGCTCACCGATGGCCGTCCCCCAGGCGGTGGCTTTCTTT. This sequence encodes CASSPMAVPQAVAFF.

CDR3: CASSYDSSGGFYNEQFF. As DNA, the CDR3 is TGTGCCAGCAGTTACGATAGTAGCGGGGGGTTCTACAATGAGCAGTTCTTC. The chain carries TRBV6-5 and TRBJ2-1; 10 bases are a match to TRBD2. V trimming: 2 bases; J trimming: 3 bases; junction bases outside the gene matches: 7. This CDR3 spans 17 amino acids. From germline, CDR1 is MNHEY and CDR2 SVGAGI.

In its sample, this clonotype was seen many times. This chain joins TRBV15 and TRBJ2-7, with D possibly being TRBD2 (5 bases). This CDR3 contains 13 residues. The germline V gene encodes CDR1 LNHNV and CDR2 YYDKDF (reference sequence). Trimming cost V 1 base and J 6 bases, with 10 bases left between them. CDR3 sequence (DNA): TGTGCCACCAGCAGAGGAGGAGGACTCGAGCAGTACTTC. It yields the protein CATSRGGGLEQYF.

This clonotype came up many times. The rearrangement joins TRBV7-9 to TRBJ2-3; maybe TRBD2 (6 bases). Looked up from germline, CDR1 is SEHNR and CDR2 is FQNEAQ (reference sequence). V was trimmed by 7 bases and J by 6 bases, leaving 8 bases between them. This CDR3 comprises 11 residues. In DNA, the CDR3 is TGTGCCAGCACCCGGGGGGATACGCAGTATTTT. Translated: CASTRGDTQYF.

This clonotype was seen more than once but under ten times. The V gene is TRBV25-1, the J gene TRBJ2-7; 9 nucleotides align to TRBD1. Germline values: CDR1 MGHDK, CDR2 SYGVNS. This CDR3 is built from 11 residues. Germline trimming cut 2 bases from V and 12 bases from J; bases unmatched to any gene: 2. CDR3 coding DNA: TGTGCCAGCAGTGAAGGGGGACAGGGGTACTTC. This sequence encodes CASSEGGQGYF.

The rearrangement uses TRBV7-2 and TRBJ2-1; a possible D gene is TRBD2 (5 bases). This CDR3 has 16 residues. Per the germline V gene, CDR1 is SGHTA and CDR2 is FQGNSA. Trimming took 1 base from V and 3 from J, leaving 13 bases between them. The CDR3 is CASSLGSAGRYNEQFF. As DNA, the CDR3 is TGTGCCAGCAGCTTAGGATCTGCGGGCCGCTACAATGAGCAGTTCTTC.

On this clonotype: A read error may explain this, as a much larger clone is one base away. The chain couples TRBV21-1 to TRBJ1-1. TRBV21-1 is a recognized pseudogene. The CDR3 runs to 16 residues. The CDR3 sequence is CASSTPGPGLNTEVFF. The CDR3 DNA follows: TGTGCCAGCAGCACACCAGGCCCCGGGCTAAACACTGAAGTTTTCTTT.

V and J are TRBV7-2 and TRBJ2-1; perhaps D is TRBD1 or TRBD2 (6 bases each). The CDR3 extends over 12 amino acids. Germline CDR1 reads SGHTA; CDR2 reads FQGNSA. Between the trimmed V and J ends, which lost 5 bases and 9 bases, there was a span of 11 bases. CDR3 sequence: CASSAGGGEQFF. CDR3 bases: TGTGCCAGCAGCGCTGGAGGGGGTGAGCAGTTCTTC.

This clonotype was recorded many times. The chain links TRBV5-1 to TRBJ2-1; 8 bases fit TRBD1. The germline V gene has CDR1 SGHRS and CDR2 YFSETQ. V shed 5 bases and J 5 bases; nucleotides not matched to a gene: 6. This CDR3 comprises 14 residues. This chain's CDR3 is CASRNGQGDNEQFF. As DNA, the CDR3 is TGCGCCAGCAGAAACGGACAGGGAGACAATGAGCAGTTCTTC.

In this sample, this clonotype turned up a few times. CDR3 nucleotide sequence: TGCAGTGCTAGAGATCCAGGCAGATCCTACGAGCAGTACTTC. This gives the protein CSARDPGRSYEQYF. V usage is TRBV20-1 and J usage is TRBJ2-7, with no clear D. There are 14 residues in the CDR3. Trimming stripped 0 bases from V and 1 base from J, with 10 bases between. CDR1 is DFQATT and CDR2 is SNEGSKA in the germline V gene (reference sequence).

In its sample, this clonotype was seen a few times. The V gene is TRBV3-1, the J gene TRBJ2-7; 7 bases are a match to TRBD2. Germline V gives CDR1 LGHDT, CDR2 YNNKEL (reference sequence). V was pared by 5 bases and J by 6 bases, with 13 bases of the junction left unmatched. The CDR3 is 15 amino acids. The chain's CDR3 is CASSSQSGGGGEQYF. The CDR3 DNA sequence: TGTGCCAGCAGCTCCCAATCAGGCGGGGGTGGCGAGCAGTACTTC.

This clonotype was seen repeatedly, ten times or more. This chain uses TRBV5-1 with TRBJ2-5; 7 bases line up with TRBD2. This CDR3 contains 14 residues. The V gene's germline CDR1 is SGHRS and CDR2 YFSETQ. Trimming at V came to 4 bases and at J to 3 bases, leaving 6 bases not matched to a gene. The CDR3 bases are TGCGCCAGCAGCCTCCCGGGGGGAGAAGAGACCCAGTACTTC. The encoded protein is CASSLPGGEETQYF.

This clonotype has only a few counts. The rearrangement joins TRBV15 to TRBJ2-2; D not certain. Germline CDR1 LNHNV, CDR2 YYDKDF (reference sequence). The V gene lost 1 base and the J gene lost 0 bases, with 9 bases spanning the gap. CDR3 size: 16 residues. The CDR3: CATSRGQLSNTGELFF. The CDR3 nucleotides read TGTGCCACCAGCAGAGGACAACTATCGAACACCGGGGAGCTGTTTTTT.

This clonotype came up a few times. This chain's CDR3 is CSVEGVSGRGMDTGELFF. The CDR3 DNA follows: TGCAGCGTTGAAGGTGTTAGCGGGAGGGGGATGGACACCGGGGAGCTGTTTTTT. J is TRBJ2-2 and V is TRBV29-1; TRBD2 matches 11 bases. The trim removed 1 base at V and 3 bases at J, leaving 10 bases unmatched. The CDR3 consists of 18 residues. In germline, CDR1 is SQVTM, CDR2 ANQGSEA.

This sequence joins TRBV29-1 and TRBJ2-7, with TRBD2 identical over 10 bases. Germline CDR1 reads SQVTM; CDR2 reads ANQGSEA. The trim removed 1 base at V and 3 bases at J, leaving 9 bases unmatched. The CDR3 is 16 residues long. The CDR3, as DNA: TGCAGCGTTGAAGGGGAGACTAGCGGGCTTAGCTACGAGCAGTACTTC. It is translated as CSVEGETSGLSYEQYF.

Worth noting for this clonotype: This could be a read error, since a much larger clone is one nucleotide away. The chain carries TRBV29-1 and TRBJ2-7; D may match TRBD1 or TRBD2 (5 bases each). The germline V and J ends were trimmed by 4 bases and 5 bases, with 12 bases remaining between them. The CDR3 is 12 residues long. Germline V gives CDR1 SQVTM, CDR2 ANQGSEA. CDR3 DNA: TGCAGCGTTGTGCACGGGACCCACGAGCAGTACTTC. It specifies CSVVHGTHEQYF.

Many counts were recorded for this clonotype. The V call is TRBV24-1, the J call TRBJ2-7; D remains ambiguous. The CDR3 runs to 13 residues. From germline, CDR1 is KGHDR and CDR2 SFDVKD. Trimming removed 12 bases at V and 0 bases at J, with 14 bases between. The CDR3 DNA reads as TGTGCCCAGCCCATTCCAGTCTCCTACGAGCAGTACTTC. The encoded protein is CAQPIPVSYEQYF.

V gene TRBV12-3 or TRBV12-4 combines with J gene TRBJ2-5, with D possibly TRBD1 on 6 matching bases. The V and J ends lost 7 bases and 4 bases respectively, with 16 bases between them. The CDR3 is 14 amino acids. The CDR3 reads CASMIHRERETQYF. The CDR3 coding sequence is TGTGCCAGCATGATTCACAGGGAACGAGAGACCCAGTACTTC.

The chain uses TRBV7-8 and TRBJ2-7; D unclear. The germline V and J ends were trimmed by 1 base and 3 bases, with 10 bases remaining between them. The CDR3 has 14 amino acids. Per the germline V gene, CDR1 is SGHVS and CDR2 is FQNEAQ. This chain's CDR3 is CASSLGGSGYEQYF. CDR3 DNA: TGTGCCAGCAGCTTAGGTGGTAGTGGCTACGAGCAGTACTTC.

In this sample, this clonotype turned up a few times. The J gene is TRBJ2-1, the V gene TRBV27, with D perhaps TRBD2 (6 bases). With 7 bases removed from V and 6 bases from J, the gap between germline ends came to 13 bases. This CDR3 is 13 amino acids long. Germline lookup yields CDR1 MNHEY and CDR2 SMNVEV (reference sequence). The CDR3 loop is CASIITSINEQFF. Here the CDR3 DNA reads TGTGCCAGCATTATCACTAGCATCAATGAGCAGTTCTTC.

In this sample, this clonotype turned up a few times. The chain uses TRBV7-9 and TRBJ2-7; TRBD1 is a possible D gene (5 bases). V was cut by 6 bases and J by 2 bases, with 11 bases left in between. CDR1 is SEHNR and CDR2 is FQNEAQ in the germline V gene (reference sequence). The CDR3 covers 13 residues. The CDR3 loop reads CASRYDSTYEQYF. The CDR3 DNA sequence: TGTGCCAGCAGGTATGACAGCACCTACGAGCAGTACTTC.

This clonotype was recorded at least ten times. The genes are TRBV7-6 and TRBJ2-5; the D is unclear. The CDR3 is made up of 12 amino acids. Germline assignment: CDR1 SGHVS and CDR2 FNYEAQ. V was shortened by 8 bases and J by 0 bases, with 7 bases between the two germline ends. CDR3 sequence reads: CASWAYQETQYF. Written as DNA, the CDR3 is TGTGCCAGCTGGGCTTACCAAGAGACCCAGTACTTC.

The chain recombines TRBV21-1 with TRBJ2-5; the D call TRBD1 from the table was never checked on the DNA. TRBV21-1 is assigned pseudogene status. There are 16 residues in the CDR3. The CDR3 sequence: CASSKFKRGRLLAQYF. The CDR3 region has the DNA TGTGCCAGCAGCAAGTTTAAGCGGGGGCGCCTCTTGGCCCAGTACTTC.

CDR3 residues: CASSIIAGDEQFF. In DNA form, the CDR3 reads TGTGCCAGTAGTATAATAGCGGGAGACGAGCAGTTCTTC. The genes are TRBV19 and TRBJ2-1; TRBD2 aligns across 9 bases. CDR3 length: 13 amino acids. Per the germline V gene, CDR1 is LNHDA and CDR2 is SQIVND (reference sequence). V was pared by 2 bases and J by 10 bases, with 3 bases of the junction left unmatched.